The rows below give T cell receptor beta chains drawn from one sample of a study of beta chain features in type 1 diabetes. Some clones are missing from TCRdb's copy, which holds only in-frame ones; the method was immunoSEQ multiplex PCR. The sample has 300,000 to 400,000 clones, about 10% seen once. Sequencing used naive CD4+ T cells from blood. These receptors were taken from a woman in her twenties or thirties in good health. The CDR3 runs from the conserved cysteine through the conserved F or W. Fields, in order: clone size, J gene, D gene, V gene, CDR3 protein, CDR3 DNA. A D gene is named only where the DNA matches it firmly. Clone size is shown for a subset of rows, as once, few, many or a class of expanded clone.

>few|TRBJ2-1|TRBD2|TRBV30
CAWSAPGTSGRAGLYNEQFF
TGTGCCTGGAGCGCCCCCGGGACTAGCGGGAGGGCCGGTCTTTACAATGAGCAGTTCTTC
>once|TRBJ1-5|.|TRBV28
CASRLLSNQPQHF
TGTGCCAGCAGGTTATTAAGCAATCAGCCCCAGCATTTT
>.|TRBJ2-5|TRBD1|TRBV30
CAWRTDRGSQETQYF
TGTGCCTGGAGGACCGACAGGGGATCCCAAGAGACCCAGTACTTC
>.|TRBJ2-7|TRBD1|TRBV18
CASSPGTGGSYEQYF
TGTGCCAGCTCCCCGGGGACAGGGGGTTCCTACGAGCAGTACTTC
>.|TRBJ2-6|.|TRBV19
CASSPGGTGANVLTF
TGTGCCAGCTCACCAGGAGGGACCGGGGCCAACGTCCTGACTTTC
>few|TRBJ2-6|TRBD1|TRBV7-9
CASSPLGQGGSGANVLTF
TGTGCCAGCAGCCCGCTCGGACAGGGGGGATCTGGGGCCAACGTCCTGACTTTC
>few|TRBJ2-4|.|TRBV5-1
CASSLYRESDIQYF
TGCGCCAGCAGCTTGTATAGGGAGTCGGACATTCAGTACTTC
>.|TRBJ2-1|TRBD2|TRBV30
CAWEGLAGGRGNEQFF
TGTGCCTGGGAGGGACTAGCGGGAGGACGGGGGAATGAGCAGTTCTTC
>few|TRBJ1-2|.|TRBV29-1
CSVDSRAGYGYTF
TGCAGCGTTGATTCCAGGGCAGGCTATGGCTACACCTTC
>few|TRBJ2-5|TRBD1|TRBV28
CASSQGAQETQYF
TGTGCCAGCTCACAGGGGGCTCAAGAGACCCAGTACTTC
>few|TRBJ2-5|TRBD1|TRBV29-1
CSASSGTGGGETQYF
TGCAGCGCCTCGTCTGGGACAGGGGGAGGAGAGACCCAGTACTTC
>few|TRBJ2-7|.|TRBV5-1
CASSFSLTKSSYEQYF
TGCGCCAGCAGCTTTAGTTTAACCAAGAGCTCCTACGAGCAGTACTTC
>few|TRBJ2-3|TRBD1|TRBV30
CAWSQDRASTDTQYF
TGTGCCTGGAGTCAAGACAGGGCTAGCACAGATACGCAGTATTTT
>.|TRBJ2-5|.|TRBV19
CASSLGGHQETQYF
TGTGCCAGTAGTCTAGGGGGGCACCAAGAGACCCAGTACTTC
>.|TRBJ2-1|TRBD1|TRBV4-2
CASSQETGGRNEQFF
TGTGCCAGCAGCCAAGAGACAGGGGGCAGGAATGAGCAGTTCTTC
>few|TRBJ2-7|TRBD2|TRBV28
CASSPTRTSGSPTGEQYF
TGTGCCAGCAGTCCAACCAGGACTAGCGGGAGTCCTACAGGCGAGCAGTACTTC
>few|TRBJ2-1|TRBD2|TRBV6-6
CASTPGGRVNEQFF
TGTGCCAGCACCCCGGGGGGGAGGGTCAATGAGCAGTTCTTC
>few|TRBJ2-3|TRBD2|TRBV13
CASSLQSRAGGHDTQYF
TGTGCCAGCAGCTTACAATCTCGAGCGGGAGGGCATGATACGCAGTATTTT
>few|TRBJ2-5|TRBD1|TRBV7-2
CASSRDRGVETQYF
TGTGCCAGCAGCCGAGACAGGGGGGTAGAGACCCAGTACTTC
>few|TRBJ1-1|.|TRBV2
CASSEVAGRLMNTEAFF
TGTGCCAGCAGTGAAGTCGCGGGGCGTCTCATGAACACTGAAGCTTTCTTT
>.|TRBJ2-5|.|TRBV6-5
CASRRDSSRKETQYF
TGTGCCAGCAGGAGAGACTCGTCAAGAAAAGAGACCCAGTACTTC
>few|TRBJ2-3|TRBD2|TRBV7-6
CASSLLGQGRTSVTDTQYF
TGTGCCAGCAGCTTATTAGGGCAGGGGAGGACTAGCGTAACAGATACGCAGTATTTT
>few|TRBJ2-3|.|TRBV2
CASSVTGTDTQYF
TGTGCCAGCAGTGTCACAGGGACAGATACGCAGTATTTT
>.|TRBJ1-1|TRBD1|TRBV29-1
CSVGQGLNTEAFF
TGCAGCGTCGGACAGGGGCTGAACACTGAAGCTTTCTTT
>.|TRBJ2-5|TRBD2|TRBV7-2
CASSLGGRGETQYF
TGTGCCAGCAGCTTAGGTGGGAGGGGAGAGACCCAGTACTTC
>.|TRBJ2-2|TRBD2|TRBV28
CASSSTSGGELFF
TGTGCCAGCAGTTCTACTAGCGGCGGGGAGCTGTTTTTT
>.|TRBJ1-6|.|TRBV9
CASSVEGGNSPLHF
TGTGCCAGCAGCGTAGAGGGGGGGAATTCACCCCTCCACTTT
>few|TRBJ2-1|TRBD1|TRBV9
CASSTRTGGFEQFF
TGTGCCAGCAGCACCCGGACAGGGGGCTTTGAGCAGTTCTTC
>few|TRBJ2-2|TRBD1|TRBV4-3
CASSQGETGEVLGAGELFF
TGCGCCAGCAGCCAGGGAGAGACAGGGGAAGTTTTGGGGGCCGGGGAGCTGTTTTTT
>.|TRBJ2-1|.|TRBV5-1
CASRELDSPNEQFF
TGCGCCAGCAGGGAACTGGACAGTCCGAATGAGCAGTTCTTC
>few|TRBJ2-1|TRBD2|TRBV18
CASSPRTSGSSPEGNEQFF
TGTGCCAGCTCACCACGGACTAGCGGGAGCTCGCCGGAGGGCAATGAGCAGTTCTTC
>.|TRBJ1-1|.|TRBV5-1
CASSLTVNTEAFF
TGCGCCAGCAGCCTTACAGTGAACACTGAAGCTTTCTTT
>.|TRBJ1-5|.|TRBV7-2
CASSSRQGNQPQHF
TGTGCCAGCAGCTCTCGACAGGGCAATCAGCCCCAGCATTTT
>.|TRBJ2-2|.|TRBV28
CASSEGGTNTGELFF
TGTGCCAGCAGTGAAGGGGGTACGAACACCGGGGAGCTGTTTTTT
>.|TRBJ2-1|.|TRBV5-1
CASSGGLYNEQFF
TGCGCCAGCAGCGGCGGACTTTACAATGAGCAGTTCTTC
>.|TRBJ2-7|TRBD2|TRBV5-1
CASSLDSGTWYEQYF
TGCGCCAGCAGCTTGGACAGCGGGACTTGGTACGAGCAGTACTTC
>.|TRBJ2-7|.|TRBV30
CAWSVSSYEQYF
TGTGCCTGGAGTGTATCCAGCTACGAGCAGTACTTC
>.|TRBJ2-5|TRBD2|TRBV5-1
CASSPLAGDGQETQYF
TGCGCCAGCAGCCCCCTGGCGGGGGACGGCCAAGAGACCCAGTACTTC
>few|TRBJ1-1|TRBD1|TRBV18
CASSPGQERAEAFF
TGTGCCAGCTCACCAGGACAGGAGAGGGCTGAAGCTTTCTTT
>.|TRBJ2-7|.|TRBV7-2
CASSSRGKRGYEQYF
TGTGCCAGCAGCTCCAGGGGAAAAAGGGGCTACGAGCAGTACTTC
>.|TRBJ2-5|.|TRBV2
CASSEAGVRETQYF
TGTGCCAGCAGTGAGGCAGGGGTTAGGGAGACCCAGTACTTC
>.|TRBJ2-7|.|TRBV5-1
CASSSGTDTYEQYF
TGCGCCAGCAGCTCCGGGACTGATACCTACGAGCAGTACTTC
>.|TRBJ2-7|.|TRBV7-8
CASSLETSSYEQYF
TGTGCCAGCAGCTTAGAGACTAGCTCCTACGAGCAGTACTTC
>few|TRBJ2-6|.|TRBV6-6
CASSSSGAGANVLTF
TGTGCCAGCAGTTCTTCAGGGGCTGGGGCCAACGTCCTGACTTTC
>few|TRBJ2-1|TRBD2|TRBV5-1
CASSYSGTSGTNNEQFF
TGCGCCAGCAGCTACTCCGGGACTAGCGGGACTAACAATGAGCAGTTCTTC